The sequence of this TCR beta chain was determined in a study of blood T cell repertoires in COVID-19. Across the study: The study drew acute and convalescent COVID-19 samples from the United States, Italy and Spain. PBMCs, B-cell-depleted T cells, or T cells were the source of the cDNA or gDNA that made up the material.

The germline V gene encodes CDR1 MDHEN and CDR2 SYDVKM. The CDR3 runs to 15 residues. V trimming: 5 bases; J trimming: 4 bases; junction bases outside the gene matches: 7. In the authors' workflow: It was from reference gene primer amplification that nucleated cell counts were estimated. Repertoires were generated with immunoSEQ multiplex PCR, while TCRdb's copy carries only in-frame clones and drops some. The DNA was the basis for D and trimming; V, J and clone size are from that table. The table lists 100,000 to 150,000 clones, 80% of them singletons. The chain combines TRBV28 with TRBJ1-1; 10 bases match TRBD1. The sample was peripheral blood. This TCR came from a human donor in a cohort sampled during active COVID-19. CDR3 sequence reads: CASSPGDRGTTEAFF. CDR3 nucleotides: TGTGCCAGCAGTCCCGGGGACAGGGGTACCACTGAAGCTTTCTTT.